This entry is about one T cell receptor beta chain. V lost 4 bases and J 0 bases, leaving 10 bases between the germline ends. Germline V gene lookup returns CDR1 MNHEY and CDR2 SMNVEV (reference sequence). The CDR3 spans 14 residues. The data belong to a study of cytomegalovirus exposure and HLA in healthy donors. A multiplex PCR was run with 60 Vbeta primers and 13 Jbeta primers. Generated by immunoSEQ multiplex PCR, the TCRdb table keeps only in-frame clones and is missing some. The table has approximately 150,000 clones, roughly 78% seen once. This receptor was identified in a woman in her 50s in good health and CMV-seropositive. The chain couples TRBV27 to TRBJ2-7; the D is unclear. Specimen: PBMCs. The CDR3 nucleotides are TGTGCCAGCAGTTCGGTAGCAACCTCCTACGAGCAGTACTTC. This codes for CASSSVATSYEQYF.